This TCR beta chain was captured by sequencing in a study of monozygotic twins with cystic fibrosis. Clones were sequenced by immunoSEQ multiplex PCR, and TCRdb holds only the in-frame ones, with some missing. The table lists tens of thousands of clones, roughly 96% of them singletons. V shed 4 bases, J shed 5 bases, and the junction held 8 bases outside the gene matches. Germline CDR1 and CDR2: SGDLS and YYNGEE. The CDR3 consists of 15 residues. V is TRBV9 and J is TRBJ2-5; TRBD1 agrees at 10 bases. The sequencing input was blood. The receptor was derived from a girl aged 2-15 years with cystic fibrosis. In DNA, the CDR3 is TGTGCCAGCAGCTCCGACAGGGGGCGCTGGGAGACCCAGTACTTC. It specifies CASSSDRGRWETQYF.